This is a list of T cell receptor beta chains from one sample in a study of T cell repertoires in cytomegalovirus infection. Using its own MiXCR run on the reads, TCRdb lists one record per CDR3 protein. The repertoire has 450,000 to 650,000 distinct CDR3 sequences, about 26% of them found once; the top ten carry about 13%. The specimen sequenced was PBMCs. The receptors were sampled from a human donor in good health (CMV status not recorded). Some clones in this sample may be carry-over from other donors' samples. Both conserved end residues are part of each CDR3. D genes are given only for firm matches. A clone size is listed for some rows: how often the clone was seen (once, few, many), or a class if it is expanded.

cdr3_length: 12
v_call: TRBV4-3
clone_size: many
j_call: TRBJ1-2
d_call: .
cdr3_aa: CASSQDEGGYTF
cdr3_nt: TGCGCCAGCAGCCAAGATGAGGGAGGCTACACCTTC

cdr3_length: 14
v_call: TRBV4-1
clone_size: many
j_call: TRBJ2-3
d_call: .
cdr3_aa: CASSLTPTTDTQYF
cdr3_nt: TGCGCCAGCAGCCTAACGCCTACCACAGATACGCAGTATTTT

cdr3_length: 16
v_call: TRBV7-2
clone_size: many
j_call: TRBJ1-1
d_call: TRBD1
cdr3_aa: CASSPGTGAVNTEAFF
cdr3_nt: TGTGCCAGCAGCCCCGGGACAGGGGCTGTGAACACTGAAGCTTTCTTT

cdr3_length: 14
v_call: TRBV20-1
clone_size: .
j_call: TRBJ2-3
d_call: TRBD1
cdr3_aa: CSAVTGEGTDTQYF
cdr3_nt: TGCAGTGCTGTGACAGGGGAAGGCACAGATACGCAGTATTTT

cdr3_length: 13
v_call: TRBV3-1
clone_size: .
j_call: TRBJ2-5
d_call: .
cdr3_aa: CASSQARRETQYF
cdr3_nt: TGTGCCAGCAGCCAAGCACGACGGGAGACCCAGTACTTC

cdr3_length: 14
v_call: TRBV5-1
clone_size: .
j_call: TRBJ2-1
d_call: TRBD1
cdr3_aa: CASSSRQGFNEQFF
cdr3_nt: TGCGCCAGCAGCTCCCGACAGGGCTTCAATGAGCAGTTCTTC

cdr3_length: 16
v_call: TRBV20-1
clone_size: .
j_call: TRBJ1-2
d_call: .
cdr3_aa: CSARFWAALRNYGYTF
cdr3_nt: TGCAGTGCTAGATTTTGGGCAGCGCTCCGTAACTATGGCTACACCTTC

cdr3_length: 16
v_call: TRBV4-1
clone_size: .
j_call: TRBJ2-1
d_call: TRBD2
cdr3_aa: CASSPRLAGVGNEQFF
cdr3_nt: TGCGCCAGCAGCCCCCGACTAGCGGGAGTAGGGAATGAGCAGTTCTTC

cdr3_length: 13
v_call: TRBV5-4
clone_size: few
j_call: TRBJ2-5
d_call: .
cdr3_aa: CASSLNTEETQYF
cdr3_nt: TGTGCCAGCAGCTTAAACACGGAAGAGACCCAGTACTTC

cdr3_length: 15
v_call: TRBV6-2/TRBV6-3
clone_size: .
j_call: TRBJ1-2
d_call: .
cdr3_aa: CATRTLAGQNYGYTF
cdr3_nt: TGTGCCACCAGAACGCTAGCCGGACAGAACTATGGCTACACCTTC

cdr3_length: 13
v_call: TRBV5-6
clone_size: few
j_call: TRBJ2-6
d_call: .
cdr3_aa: CASSLWGANVLTF
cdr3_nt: TGTGCCAGCAGCTTGTGGGGGGCCAACGTCCTGACTTTC

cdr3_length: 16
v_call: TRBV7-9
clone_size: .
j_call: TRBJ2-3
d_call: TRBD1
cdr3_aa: CASSRRDRGFTDTQYF
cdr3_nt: TGTGCCAGCAGCCGACGGGACAGGGGTTTCACAGATACGCAGTATTTT

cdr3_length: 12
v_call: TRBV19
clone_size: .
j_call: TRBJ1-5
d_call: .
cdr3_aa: CASRDPNQPQHF
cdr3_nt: TGTGCCAGTAGGGACCCAAATCAGCCCCAGCATTTT

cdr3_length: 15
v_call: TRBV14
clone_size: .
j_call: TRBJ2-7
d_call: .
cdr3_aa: CASSQKDSLSYEQYF
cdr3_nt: TGTGCCAGCAGCCAGAAGGACAGTCTCTCCTACGAGCAGTACTTC

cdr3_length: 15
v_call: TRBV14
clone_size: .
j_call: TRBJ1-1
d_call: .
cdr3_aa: CASSQVSTRSTEAFF
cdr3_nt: TGTGCCAGCAGCCAAGTATCGACGCGGAGTACTGAAGCTTTCTTT

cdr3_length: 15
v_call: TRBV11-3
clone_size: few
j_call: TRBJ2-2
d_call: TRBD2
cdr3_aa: CASSLGTSVTGELFF
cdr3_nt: TGTGCCAGCAGCCTCGGGACTAGCGTCACCGGGGAGCTGTTTTTT

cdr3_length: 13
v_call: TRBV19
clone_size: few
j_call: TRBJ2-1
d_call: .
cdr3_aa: CASSIGPANEQFF
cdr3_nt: TGTGCCAGTAGTATTGGGCCGGCCAATGAGCAGTTCTTC

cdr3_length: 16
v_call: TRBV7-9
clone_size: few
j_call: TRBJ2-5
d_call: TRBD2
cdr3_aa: CASTAPGAGLQETQYF
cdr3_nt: TGTGCCAGCACCGCTCCTGGAGCGGGACTACAAGAGACCCAGTACTTC

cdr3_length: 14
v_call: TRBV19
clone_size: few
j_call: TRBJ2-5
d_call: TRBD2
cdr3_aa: CASLAGEAQETQYF
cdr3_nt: TGTGCCAGTCTAGCGGGAGAAGCGCAAGAGACCCAGTACTTC

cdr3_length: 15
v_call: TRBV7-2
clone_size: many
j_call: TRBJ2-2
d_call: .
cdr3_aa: CASSFVGLGTGELFF
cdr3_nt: TGTGCCAGCAGCTTTGTCGGGTTGGGTACCGGGGAGCTGTTTTTT

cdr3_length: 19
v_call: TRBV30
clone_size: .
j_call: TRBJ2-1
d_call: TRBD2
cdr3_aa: CAWSGGLAGGLHGYNEQFF
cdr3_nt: TGTGCCTGGAGTGGTGGCCTAGCGGGAGGGCTCCATGGATACAATGAGCAGTTCTTC

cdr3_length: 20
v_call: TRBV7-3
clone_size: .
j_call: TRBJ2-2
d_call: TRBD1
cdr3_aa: CASSLIGQGAPLRSAGELFF
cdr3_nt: TGTGCCAGCAGCTTAATTGGACAGGGGGCTCCCCTACGCAGCGCCGGGGAGCTGTTTTTT

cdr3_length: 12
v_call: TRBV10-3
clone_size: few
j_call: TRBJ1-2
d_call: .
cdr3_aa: CAIWEGDYGYTF
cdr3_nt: TGTGCCATTTGGGAAGGGGACTATGGCTACACCTTC

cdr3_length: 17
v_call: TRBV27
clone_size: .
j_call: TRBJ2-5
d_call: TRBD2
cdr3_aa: CASRPPGLLGYQETQYF
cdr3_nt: TGTGCCAGCAGACCCCCGGGACTACTGGGGTACCAAGAGACCCAGTACTTC

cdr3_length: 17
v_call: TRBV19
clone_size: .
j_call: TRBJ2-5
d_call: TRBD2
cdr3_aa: CASSSPGLARREETQYF
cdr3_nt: TGTGCCAGTAGCAGCCCGGGACTAGCGAGACGAGAAGAGACCCAGTACTTC

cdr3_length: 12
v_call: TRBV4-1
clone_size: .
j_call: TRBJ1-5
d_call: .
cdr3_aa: CASSQEGQPQHF
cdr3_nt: TGCGCCAGCAGCCAAGAAGGCCAGCCCCAGCATTTT

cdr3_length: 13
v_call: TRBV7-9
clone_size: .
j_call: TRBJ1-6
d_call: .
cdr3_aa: CAGRTDYNSPLHF
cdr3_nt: TGTGCCGGCAGAACGGACTATAATTCACCCCTCCACTTT

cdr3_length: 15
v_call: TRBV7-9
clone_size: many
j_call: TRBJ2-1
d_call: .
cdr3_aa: CASSSGSLASDEQFF
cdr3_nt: TGTGCCAGCAGCTCCGGTTCCCTAGCTTCCGATGAGCAGTTCTTC

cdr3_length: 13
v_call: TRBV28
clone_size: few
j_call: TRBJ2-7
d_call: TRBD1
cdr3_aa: CASGTGQPYEQYF
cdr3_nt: TGTGCCAGCGGAACGGGACAGCCCTACGAGCAGTACTTC

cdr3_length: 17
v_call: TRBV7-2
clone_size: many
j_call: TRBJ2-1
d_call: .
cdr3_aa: CASSLEGEGGGHNEQFF
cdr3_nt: TGTGCCAGCAGCTTAGAGGGGGAGGGCGGGGGACACAATGAGCAGTTCTTC

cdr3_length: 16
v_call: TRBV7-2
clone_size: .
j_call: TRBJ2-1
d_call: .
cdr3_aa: CASTFGGRGSYNEQFF
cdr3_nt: TGTGCCAGCACTTTTGGGGGAAGAGGCTCCTACAATGAGCAGTTCTTC

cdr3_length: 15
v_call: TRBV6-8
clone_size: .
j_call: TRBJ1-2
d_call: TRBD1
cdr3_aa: CASSLGTGVSGGYTF
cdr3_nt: TGTGCCAGCAGTCTTGGGACAGGGGTGTCAGGGGGCTACACCTTC

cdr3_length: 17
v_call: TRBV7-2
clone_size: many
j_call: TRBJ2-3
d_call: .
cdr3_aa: CASSHQVGGWGTDTQYF
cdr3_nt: TGTGCCAGCAGCCATCAGGTGGGGGGCTGGGGCACAGATACGCAGTATTTT

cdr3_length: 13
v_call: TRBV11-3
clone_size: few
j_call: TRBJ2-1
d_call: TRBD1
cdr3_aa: CASSADRDNEQFF
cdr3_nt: TGTGCCAGCAGCGCAGACAGGGACAATGAGCAGTTCTTC

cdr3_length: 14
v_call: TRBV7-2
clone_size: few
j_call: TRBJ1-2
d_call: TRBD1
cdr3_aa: CASSGGTGDYGYTF
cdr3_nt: TGTGCCAGCAGCGGAGGGACAGGGGACTATGGCTACACCTTC

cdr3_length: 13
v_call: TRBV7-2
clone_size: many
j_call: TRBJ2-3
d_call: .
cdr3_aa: CASSLSLGDTQYF
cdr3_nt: TGTGCCAGCAGCTTATCCCTAGGAGATACGCAGTATTTT

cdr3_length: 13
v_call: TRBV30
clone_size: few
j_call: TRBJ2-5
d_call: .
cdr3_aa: CAWSRVSGETQYF
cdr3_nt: TGTGCCTGGTCCAGGGTTTCGGGGGAGACCCAGTACTTC

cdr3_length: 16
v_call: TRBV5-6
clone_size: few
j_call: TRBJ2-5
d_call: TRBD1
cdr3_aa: CASSLSGQGYQETQYF
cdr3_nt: TGTGCCAGCAGCTTGTCGGGACAGGGGTACCAAGAGACCCAGTACTTC

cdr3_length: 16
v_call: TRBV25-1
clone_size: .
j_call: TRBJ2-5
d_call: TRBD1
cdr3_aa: CASSDSLKTGGETQYF
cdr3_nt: TGTGCCAGCAGTGATAGTCTAAAGACAGGGGGGGAGACCCAGTACTTC

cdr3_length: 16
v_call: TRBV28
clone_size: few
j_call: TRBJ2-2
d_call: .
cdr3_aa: CASNPIVGVETGELFF
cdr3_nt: TGTGCCAGCAACCCCATCGTCGGGGTTGAGACCGGGGAGCTGTTTTTT

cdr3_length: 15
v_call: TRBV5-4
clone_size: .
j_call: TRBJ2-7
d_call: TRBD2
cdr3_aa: CASSLHPSGSYEQYF
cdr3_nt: TGTGCCAGCAGCTTGCATCCTAGCGGATCCTACGAGCAGTACTTC

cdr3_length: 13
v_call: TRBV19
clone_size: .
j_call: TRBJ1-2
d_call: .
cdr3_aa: CASSIGQSYGYTF
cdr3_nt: TGTGCCAGTAGTATCGGTCAATCCTATGGCTACACCTTC

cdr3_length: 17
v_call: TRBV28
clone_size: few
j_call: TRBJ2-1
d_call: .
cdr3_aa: CASSLAYSGPSYNEQFF
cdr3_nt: TGTGCCAGCAGTTTAGCCTACAGCGGTCCTTCCTACAATGAGCAGTTCTTC

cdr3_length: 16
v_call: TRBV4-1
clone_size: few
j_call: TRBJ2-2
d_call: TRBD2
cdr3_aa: CASSPLAGMNTGELFF
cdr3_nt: TGCGCCAGCAGCCCTCTAGCGGGAATGAACACCGGGGAGCTGTTTTTT

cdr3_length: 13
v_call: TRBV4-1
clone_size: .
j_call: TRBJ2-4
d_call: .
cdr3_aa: CASSQGGRNIQYF
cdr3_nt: TGCGCCAGCAGCCAGGGTGGCAGGAACATTCAGTACTTC

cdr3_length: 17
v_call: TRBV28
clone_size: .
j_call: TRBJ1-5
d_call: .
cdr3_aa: CASSPHEGLNSNQPQHF
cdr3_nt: TGTGCCAGCAGTCCACACGAGGGACTGAATAGCAATCAGCCCCAGCATTTT

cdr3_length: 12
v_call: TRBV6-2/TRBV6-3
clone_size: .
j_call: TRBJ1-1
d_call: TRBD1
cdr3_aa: CASSYLGQRANF
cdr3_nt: TGTGCCAGCAGTTACCTGGGACAGAGAGCAAACTTT

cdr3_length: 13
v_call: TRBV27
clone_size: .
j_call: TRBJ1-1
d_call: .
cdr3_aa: CASGRRANTEAFF
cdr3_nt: TGTGCCAGCGGCAGACGGGCGAACACTGAAGCTTTCTTT

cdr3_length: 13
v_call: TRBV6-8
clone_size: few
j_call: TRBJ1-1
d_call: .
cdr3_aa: CASRQQMNTEAFF
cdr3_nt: TGTGCCAGCAGACAACAGATGAACACTGAAGCTTTCTTT

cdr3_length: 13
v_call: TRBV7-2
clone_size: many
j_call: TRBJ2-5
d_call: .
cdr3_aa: CASSPADPETQYF
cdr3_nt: TGTGCCAGCAGCCCAGCCGACCCTGAGACCCAGTACTTC